The clone carrying this T cell receptor (beta chain) was seen repeatedly, ten times or more. The antigen is undetermined. This sample is drawn from a study of T-cell reconstitution after alpha-beta-depleted transplantation in children. Preparation of the TCRbeta library involved a method that used unique molecular identifiers. Via MiXCR, TCRdb re-called the PCR reads, giving one row per CDR3 protein. The sample has 600,000 to 700,000 distinct CDR3 sequences; around 13% are singletons. Germline CDR1 is DFQATT and CDR2 is SNEGSKA (reference sequence). The CDR3 sequence is 15 residues long. V shed 5 bases, J shed 0 bases, and the junction held 8 bases outside the gene matches. Study-wide points: After transplant, at about two months, alpha-beta T cells were reportedly derived from several hundred expanded graft clones. Several patients had high TCRbeta diversity at day 60; it came from surviving recipient T cells and thymic progenitors. Most T-cell counts and diversity one year after the transplant came from T cells that were newly produced.

The chain combines TRBV20-1 with TRBJ2-7; the match to TRBD2 covers 9 bases. The sample consisted of PBMCs, taken before TCRalphabeta/CD19-depleted stem cell transplant. This clonotype was sampled from a girl aged 2 to 10 with congenital amegakaryocytic thrombocytopenia, due to receive a stem cell transplant. CDR3 nucleotides: TGCAGTGCTGGAGGGCTAGCGGGAATCTCCTACGAGCAGTACTTC. This codes for CSAGGLAGISYEQYF.